Listed here is a single T cell receptor beta chain. Its target is unknown. The CDR3 totals 14 residues. V lost 8 bases to trimming and J lost 4 bases; unmatched junction nucleotides: 9. The V gene's germline CDR1 is MNHNS and CDR2 SASEGT. At testing, patients were 2 to 39 years old, with reduced naive and increased memory T-cell proportions. The data belong to a study of regulatory T cells. Study-wide points: Hydrophobic residues at CDR3 positions 6 and 7 were enriched in conventional CD4+ T cells of CD3G-deficient patients.

Amplification used 52 TRBV primers and 13 TRBJ primers. The data were produced by immunoSEQ multiplex PCR, yet TCRdb's version contains in-frame clones alone and is incomplete. The top ten clones hold roughly 1.5% of a sample with tens of thousands of clones, approximately 90% of them seen once. The sequencing input was conventional CD4+ T cells sorted from blood. The V gene is TRBV6-1, the J gene TRBJ1-2; 8 nucleotides agree with TRBD1. This sequence was found in a person aged 18 to 30 with CD3G deficiency. The DNA of the CDR3 is TGTGCCAGCGGCGTGTCAGGGGGCTTCTATGGCTACACCTTC. Protein: CASGVSGGFYGYTF.